What follows is one TCR beta chain and its context. The antigen it binds to is not known. At one end, the junction sequence differs from germline, possibly due to a read error. This sample was taken from a study of CD8+CD57+ T cells in acquired aplastic anemia (dated by TCRdb to the late 2010s). With regard to the full study: A mean of roughly 2.9 ug of DNA, ranging from roughly 0.18 to 30 ug, was extracted from sorted CD4+ and CD8+ cells. Mean read counts for healthy donor samples were 8.5 million to 10.8 million for CD4+ cells and around 11 million for CD8+ cells. Points the paper makes about the study in general: No significant difference in CD8+ Simpson's diversity was found between patients and healthy controls (P=0.060). Roughly 29 CD8+ CDR3 sequences were found in both patients and controls but appeared to be highly expressed in patients and within the immunodominant clones of the patients.

TCR beta VDJ combination and CDR3 sequence profiling used genomic DNA as the template. TCR repertoire sequencing was run on an Illumina HiSeq 2000. Turning to the authors' computational methods: TRBV/TRBJ rearrangement plots, CDR3 size and DJ length profiles, and Simpson's diversity index were used to assess repertoires. Whichever DNA sequence was most abundant in the deep sequencing data was defined as the immunodominant clone. CDR3 amino acid sequences were screened for sharing across subjects and compared with published repertoires and the VDJdb database. TCRdb reworked the public reads: Q25 trimming with fastp, MiXCR clone assembly, productive beta chains retained. Every distinct CDR3 protein forms one entry, paired with its most common genes and DNA. The V and J calls were not made by the authors but by TCRdb's processing. Across this sample there are hundreds of thousands of distinct CDR3 sequences, with 65% to 80% seen only once. 4% of the sample belongs to the ten largest clones.

Reading from cysteine to phenylalanine, the CDR3 counts 14 amino acids. Of all the DNA, just the CDR3 is kept, 42 bases in frame from base 1. From a lookup of the germline V gene (reference sequence), CDR1 and CDR2 are WNHNN and SYGVQD. In the study, sorted CD4+ and CD8+ blood T cells from patients with severe aplastic anemia and from healthy subjects underwent deep sequencing of TCR repertoires. Ficoll-Paque density gradient centrifugation was used to isolate peripheral blood mononuclear cells. Before DNA was extracted, CD4+ and CD8+ T cells were sorted using either FACS or magnetic beads. The chain joins TRBV10-1 to TRBJ1-2; a tentative D call is TRBD1 (5 bases match). Sequencing input: sorted CD4+, CD8+, or CD8+CD57+ T cells (not recorded which) from PBMCs. The TCR sequence derives from a human donor in good health, serving as a control. CDR3 protein: CASSEPGRDSQYTF. The DNA reads as follows: TGTGCCAGCAGTGAGCCCGGCAGGGACTCTCAGTACACCTTC.